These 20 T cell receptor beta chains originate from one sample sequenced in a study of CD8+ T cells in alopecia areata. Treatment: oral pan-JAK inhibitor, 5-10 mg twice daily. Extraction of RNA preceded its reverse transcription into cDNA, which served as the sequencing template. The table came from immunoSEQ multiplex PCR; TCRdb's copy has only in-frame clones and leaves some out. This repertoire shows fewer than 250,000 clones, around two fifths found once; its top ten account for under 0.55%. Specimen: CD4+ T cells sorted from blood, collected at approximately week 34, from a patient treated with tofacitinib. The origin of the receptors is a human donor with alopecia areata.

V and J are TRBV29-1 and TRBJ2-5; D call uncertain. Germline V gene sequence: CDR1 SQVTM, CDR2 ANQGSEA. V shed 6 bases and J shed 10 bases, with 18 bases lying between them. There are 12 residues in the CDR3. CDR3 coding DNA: TGCAGCGTCGAGACGGGTCCTGAGCACCAGTACTTC. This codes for CSVETGPEHQYF.

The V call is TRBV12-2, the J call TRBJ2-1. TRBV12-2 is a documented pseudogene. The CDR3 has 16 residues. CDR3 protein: CASRLKLCPTYNEQFF. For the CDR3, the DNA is TGTGCAAGTCGCTTAAAGTTATGTCCGACCTACAATGAGCAGTTCTTC.

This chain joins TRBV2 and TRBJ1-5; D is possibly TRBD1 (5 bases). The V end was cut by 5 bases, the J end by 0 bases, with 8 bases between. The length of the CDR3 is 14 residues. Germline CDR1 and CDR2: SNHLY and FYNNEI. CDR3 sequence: CASSRQYSNQPQHF. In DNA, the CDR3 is TGTGCCAGCAGTCGACAGTATAGCAATCAGCCCCAGCATTTT. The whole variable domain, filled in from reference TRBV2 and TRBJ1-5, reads EPEVTQTPSHQVTQMGQEVILRCVPISNHLYFYWYRQILGQKVEFLVSFYNNEISEKSEIFDDQFSVERPDGSNFTLKIRSTKLEDSAMYFCASSRQYSNQPQHFGDGTRLSIL.

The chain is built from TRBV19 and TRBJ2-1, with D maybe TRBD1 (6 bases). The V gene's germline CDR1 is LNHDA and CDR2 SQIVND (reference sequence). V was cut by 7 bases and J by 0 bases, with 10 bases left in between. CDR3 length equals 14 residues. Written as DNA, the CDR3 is TGTGCCAGTATGGGACAAAACTCCTACAATGAGCAGTTCTTC. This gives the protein CASMGQNSYNEQFF.

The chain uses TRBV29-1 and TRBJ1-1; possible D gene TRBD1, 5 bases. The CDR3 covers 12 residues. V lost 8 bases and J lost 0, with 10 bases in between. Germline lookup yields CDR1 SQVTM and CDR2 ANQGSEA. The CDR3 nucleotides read TGCAGCAGCAGACAGATGAACACTGAAGCTTTCTTT. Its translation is CSSRQMNTEAFF.

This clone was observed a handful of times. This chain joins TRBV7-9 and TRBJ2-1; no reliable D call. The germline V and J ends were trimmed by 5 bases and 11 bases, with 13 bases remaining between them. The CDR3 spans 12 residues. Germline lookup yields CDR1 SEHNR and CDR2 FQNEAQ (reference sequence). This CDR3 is CASSPGVNKQFF. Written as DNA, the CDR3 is TGTGCCAGCAGCCCCGGCGTGAATAAGCAGTTCTTC.

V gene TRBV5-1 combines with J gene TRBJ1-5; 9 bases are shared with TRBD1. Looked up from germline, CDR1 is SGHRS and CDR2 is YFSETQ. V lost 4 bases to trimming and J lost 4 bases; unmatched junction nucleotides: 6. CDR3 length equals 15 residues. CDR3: CASSPTGTGNQPQHF. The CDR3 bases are TGCGCCAGCAGCCCTACCGGGACAGGGAATCAGCCCCAGCATTTT.

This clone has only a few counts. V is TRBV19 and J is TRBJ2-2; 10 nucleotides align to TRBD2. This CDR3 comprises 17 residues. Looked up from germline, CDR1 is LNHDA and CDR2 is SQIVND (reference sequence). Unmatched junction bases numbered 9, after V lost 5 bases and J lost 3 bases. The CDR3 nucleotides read TGTGCCAGTAGTCCTGGACTAGCGGCGGGGGACACCGGGGAGCTGTTTTTT. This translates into CASSPGLAAGDTGELFF.

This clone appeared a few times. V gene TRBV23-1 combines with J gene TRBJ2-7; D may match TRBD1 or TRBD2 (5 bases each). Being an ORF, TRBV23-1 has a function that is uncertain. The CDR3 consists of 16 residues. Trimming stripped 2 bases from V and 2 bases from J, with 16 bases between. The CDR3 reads CASSQGRGQGPYEQYF. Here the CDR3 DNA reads TGCGCCAGCAGTCAAGGTCGGGGCCAGGGCCCCTACGAGCAGTACTTC.

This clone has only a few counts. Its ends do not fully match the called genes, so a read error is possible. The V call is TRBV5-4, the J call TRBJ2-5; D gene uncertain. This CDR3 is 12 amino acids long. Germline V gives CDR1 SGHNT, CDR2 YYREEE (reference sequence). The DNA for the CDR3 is TGTGCCAGCAGCCAGGACCAGGAGACCCAGTACTTC. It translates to CASSQDQETQYF.

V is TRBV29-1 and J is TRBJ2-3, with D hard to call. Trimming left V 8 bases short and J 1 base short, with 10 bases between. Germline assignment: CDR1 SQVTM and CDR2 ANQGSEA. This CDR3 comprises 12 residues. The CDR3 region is CSPIIGTDTQYF. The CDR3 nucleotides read TGCAGCCCGATAATTGGCACAGATACGCAGTATTTT.

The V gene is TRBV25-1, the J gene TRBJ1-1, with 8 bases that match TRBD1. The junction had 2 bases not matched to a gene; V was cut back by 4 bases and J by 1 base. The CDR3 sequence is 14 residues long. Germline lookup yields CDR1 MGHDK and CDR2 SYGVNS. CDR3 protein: CASSGTGTNTEAFF. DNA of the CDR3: TGTGCCAGCAGTGGGACAGGGACGAACACTGAAGCTTTCTTT.

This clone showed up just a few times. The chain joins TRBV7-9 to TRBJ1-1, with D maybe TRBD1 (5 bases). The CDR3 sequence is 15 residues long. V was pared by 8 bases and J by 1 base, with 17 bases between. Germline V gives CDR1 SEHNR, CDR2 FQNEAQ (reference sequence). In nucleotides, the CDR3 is TGTGCCAGCTCTCAAAGGTCCGGGGGGAACACTGAAGCTTTCTTT. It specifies CASSQRSGGNTEAFF.

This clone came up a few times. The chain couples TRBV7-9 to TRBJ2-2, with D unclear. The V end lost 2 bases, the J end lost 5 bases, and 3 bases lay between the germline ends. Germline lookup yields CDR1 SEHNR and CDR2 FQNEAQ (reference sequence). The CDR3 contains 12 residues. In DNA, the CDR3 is TGTGCCAGCAGCTTAAGTACCGGGGAGCTGTTTTTT. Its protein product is CASSLSTGELFF.

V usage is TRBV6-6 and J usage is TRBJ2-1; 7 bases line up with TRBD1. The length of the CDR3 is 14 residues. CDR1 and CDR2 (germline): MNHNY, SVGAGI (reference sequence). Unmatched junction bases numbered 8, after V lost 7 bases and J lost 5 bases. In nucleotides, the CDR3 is TGTGCCAGCACCTTAGGGACAGCCAACAATGAGCAGTTCTTC. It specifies CASTLGTANNEQFF.

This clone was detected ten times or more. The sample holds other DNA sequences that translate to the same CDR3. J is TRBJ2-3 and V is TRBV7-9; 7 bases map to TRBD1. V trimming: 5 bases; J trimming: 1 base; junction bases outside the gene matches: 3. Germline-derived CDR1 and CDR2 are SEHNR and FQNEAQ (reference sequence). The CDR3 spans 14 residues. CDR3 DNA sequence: TGTGCCAGCAGCCCCGGACAGGGCACAGATACGCAGTATTTT. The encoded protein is CASSPGQGTDTQYF. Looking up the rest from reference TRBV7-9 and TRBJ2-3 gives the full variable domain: DTGVSQNPRHKITKRGQNVTFRCDPISEHNRLYWYRQTLGQGPEFLTYFQNEAQLEKSRLLSDRFSAERPKGSFSTLEIQRTEQGDSAMYLCASSPGQGTDTQYFGPGTRLTVL.

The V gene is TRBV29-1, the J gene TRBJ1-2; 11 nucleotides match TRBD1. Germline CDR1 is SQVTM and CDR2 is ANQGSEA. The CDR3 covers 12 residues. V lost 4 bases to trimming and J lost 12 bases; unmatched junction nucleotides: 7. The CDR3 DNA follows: TGCAGCGTTGTACTCTGGGACAGGGGGGACACCTTC. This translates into CSVVLWDRGDTF.

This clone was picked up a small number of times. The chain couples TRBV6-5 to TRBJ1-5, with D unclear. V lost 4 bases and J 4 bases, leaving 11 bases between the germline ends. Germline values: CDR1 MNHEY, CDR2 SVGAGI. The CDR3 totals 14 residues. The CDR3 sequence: CASSFAGTNQPQHF. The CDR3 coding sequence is TGTGCCAGCAGTTTTGCGGGCACAAATCAGCCCCAGCATTTT.

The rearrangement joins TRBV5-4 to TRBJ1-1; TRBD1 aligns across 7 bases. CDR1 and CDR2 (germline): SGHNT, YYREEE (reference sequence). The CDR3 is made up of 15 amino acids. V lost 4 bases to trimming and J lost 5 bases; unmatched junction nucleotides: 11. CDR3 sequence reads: CASSPNPSRGTEAFF. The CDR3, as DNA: TGTGCCAGCAGCCCAAACCCGTCCAGGGGGACTGAAGCTTTCTTT.

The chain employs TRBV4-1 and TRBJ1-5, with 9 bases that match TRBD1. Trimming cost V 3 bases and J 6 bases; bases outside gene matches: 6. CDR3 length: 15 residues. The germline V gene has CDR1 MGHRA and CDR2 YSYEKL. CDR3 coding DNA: TGCGCCAGCAGCCAGAGACAGGGGGGAGCTCAGCCCCAGCATTTT. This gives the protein CASSQRQGGAQPQHF.